This is a list of T cell receptor beta chains from one sample in a study of blood T cell repertoires in COVID-19. Data came from immunoSEQ multiplex PCR; TCRdb stores just in-frame clones and leaves some out. The sample holds about 81,000 clones; 70% to 85% are singletons and the top ten take around 13%. Sequencing used peripheral blood. The receptors stem from a human donor in a cohort sampled during active COVID-19. The CDR3 runs from the conserved cysteine through the conserved F or W. D genes are given only for firm matches.

d_call j_call v_call cdr3_aa
. TRBJ2-3 TRBV6-6 CASSPTQPGTDTQYF
. TRBJ1-2 TRBV6-2/TRBV6-3 CASSSQGYTF
. TRBJ1-2 TRBV5-1 CASSLEHPNYGYTF
. TRBJ1-3 TRBV21-1 CASSDRVSGNTIYF
. TRBJ1-6 TRBV9 CASSVGGGSSYNSPLHF
TRBD1 TRBJ2-7 TRBV9 CASSAHRGTYEQYF
TRBD1 TRBJ2-5 TRBV10-3 CAISDGTAQETQYF
. TRBJ2-2 TRBV5-8 CASSFTRQALNTGELFF
TRBD2 TRBJ2-1 TRBV19 CASSIQRGGFEQFF
TRBD1 TRBJ1-3 TRBV5-6 CASSTRTGSTGNTIYF
TRBD1 TRBJ1-2 TRBV5-1 CASSLADRGYYGYTF
TRBD1 TRBJ1-1 TRBV5-1 CASWGQVRTEAFF
TRBD1 TRBJ1-5 TRBV28 CASSPTLGTDSNQPQHF
TRBD1 TRBJ1-2 TRBV27 CASSFRGLEGYTF
TRBD1 TRBJ2-3 TRBV5-1 CASSGRDRAAPGSQYF
. TRBJ1-2 TRBV5-1 CASSLGGQLPRYGYTF
. TRBJ2-1 TRBV10-2 CASSEDGGAVDEQFF
TRBD1 TRBJ1-5 TRBV5-8 CASSLSDRVRGQPQHF
. TRBJ1-6 TRBV7-3 CASSLGAGVGSPLHF
. TRBJ2-3 TRBV5-5 CASSGEALAPTDTQYF
TRBD1 TRBJ2-1 TRBV7-2 CASSERGTGVYNEQFF
TRBD1 TRBJ1-2 TRBV14 CASSQVQGAAGYTF
. TRBJ1-5 TRBV5-8 CASSFRVGQPQHF
TRBD2 TRBJ2-5 TRBV9 CASSVGQTSGVETQYF
TRBD1 TRBJ2-4 TRBV28 CASSSGGGMTKNIQYF
TRBD2 TRBJ2-7 TRBV24-1 CATSDAGTSGGYPGEQYF
. TRBJ2-5 TRBV5-1 CASSSEWGGETQYF
. TRBJ1-4 TRBV15 CATSSADSVNEKLFF
. TRBJ1-4 TRBV11-3 CASSLVTEAEKLFF
. TRBJ1-1 TRBV12-3/TRBV12-4 CASGRLRGTEAFF
. TRBJ1-1 TRBV5-4 CASSLAGGGRWTEAFF
TRBD1 TRBJ2-7 TRBV13 CASSAGTDSFYEQYF
TRBD1 TRBJ1-2 TRBV5-8 CASAPLISGGGDGYTF
TRBD2 TRBJ2-1 TRBV11-2 CASSPLAGEYQGDEQFF
TRBD2 TRBJ2-7 TRBV4-1 CASSQGTGTRAYEQYF
TRBD2 TRBJ2-1 TRBV5-6 CASSQSAGGYNEQFF
TRBD1 TRBJ1-2 TRBV29-1 CSVDDRDRNHGYTF
TRBD1 TRBJ1-2 TRBV5-4 CASSSSPRTGDGYTF
TRBD2 TRBJ2-3 TRBV7-2 CASSLNRGGATDTQYF
TRBD1 TRBJ1-6 TRBV19 CASRTWTGGWSPLHF
. TRBJ1-2 TRBV6-5 CASSRIYGYTF
. TRBJ1-2 TRBV10-3 CAINPGGHYGYTF
. TRBJ1-2 TRBV27 CASSLRGYGYTF
. TRBJ1-2 TRBV7-9 CASSSIHGEPNYGYTF